The 23 T cell receptor beta chains below all came from one sample that was sequenced in a study of cytomegalovirus exposure and HLA in healthy donors. PCR involved 60 Vbeta and 13 Jbeta primers. Profiled with immunoSEQ multiplex PCR; TCRdb holds only in-frame clones, not every one. The data contain approximately 130,000 clones, around 79% of them singletons. Sequenced input: PBMCs. All receptors derive from a woman aged 40 to 50 in good health and CMV-seronegative.

This clone was observed a few times. The rearrangement joins TRBV6-5 to TRBJ2-1, with 10 bases matching TRBD2. CDR1 is MNHEY, CDR2 SVGAGI, per germline. Unmatched junction bases numbered 3, after V lost 6 bases and J lost 4 bases. The CDR3 is 14 residues long. The CDR3 spells CASRLAGWYNEQFF. CDR3 bases: TGTGCCAGCAGACTAGCGGGGTGGTACAATGAGCAGTTCTTC.

The chain is built from TRBV10-3 and TRBJ2-7; D is unclear. This CDR3 comprises 14 residues. The germline CDR1 and CDR2 sequences are ENHRY and SYGVKD. The ends were cut back, 2 bases at V and 0 bases at J, with 8 bases in the middle. Written as DNA, the CDR3 is TGTGCCATCAGTGAGCCCGGGTTCTCCTACGAGCAGTACTTC. It is translated as CAISEPGFSYEQYF.

V is TRBV6-6 and J is TRBJ2-3, with TRBD2 matching 14 bases. In germline, CDR1 is MNHNY, CDR2 SVGAGI (reference sequence). Trimming at V came to 4 bases and at J to 7 bases, leaving 7 bases not matched to a gene. This CDR3 comprises 16 residues. In nucleotides, the CDR3 is TGTGCCAGCAGTTCACCGACTAGCGGGGGGGTGTATACGCAGTATTTT. It codes for CASSSPTSGGVYTQYF.

The rearrangement joins TRBV4-1 to TRBJ1-4, with 7 bases matching TRBD1. With 4 bases clipped from V and 0 bases from J, the junction kept 5 bases outside the gene matches. The CDR3 sequence is 16 residues long. Germline CDR1 is MGHRA and CDR2 is YSYEKL. CDR3 in amino acids: CASSLQGYATNEKLFF. The CDR3, as DNA: TGCGCCAGCAGCCTACAGGGGTATGCAACTAATGAAAAACTGTTTTTT.

The chain combines TRBV7-8 with TRBJ1-2; D is unresolved. V was pared by 9 bases and J by 1 base, with 12 bases between. The CDR3 totals 13 residues. Looked up from germline, CDR1 is SGHVS and CDR2 is FQNEAQ. CDR3: CASSPDSNYGYTF. In DNA form, the CDR3 reads TGTGCCAGTTCTCCCGATAGTAACTATGGCTACACCTTC.

The chain joins TRBV27 to TRBJ1-6; the D gene is possibly TRBD1 (5 bases). V lost 6 bases and J 8 bases, leaving 14 bases between the germline ends. The CDR3 runs to 14 residues. CDR1 is MNHEY and CDR2 is SMNVEV in the germline V gene (reference sequence). This chain's CDR3 is CASRGTSGYSPLHF. CDR3 coding DNA: TGTGCCAGCAGGGGGACCAGCGGGTATTCACCCCTCCACTTT.

The chain joins TRBV2 to TRBJ2-5; 8 positions match TRBD1. This CDR3 spans 13 amino acids. Germline assignment: CDR1 SNHLY and CDR2 FYNNEI. The trim removed 6 bases at V and 3 bases at J, leaving 3 bases unmatched. CDR3 residues: CASSRQGKETQYF. The DNA of the CDR3 is TGTGCCAGCAGCAGACAGGGGAAAGAGACCCAGTACTTC.

V and J are TRBV4-3 and TRBJ2-7, with D possibly TRBD2 on 6 matching bases. The CDR3 consists of 14 residues. Between the trimmed V and J ends, which lost 2 bases and 10 bases, there was a span of 18 bases. Germline CDR1 reads LGHNA; CDR2 reads YSLEER. The CDR3 loop reads CASSQTSLDLLQYF. In DNA form, the CDR3 reads TGCGCCAGCAGCCAAACTAGCCTAGATCTTCTCCAGTACTTC.

This clone came up a few times. The chain joins TRBV4-2 to TRBJ1-1; possible D gene TRBD1, 6 bases. Trimming cost V 0 bases and J 0 bases, with 17 bases left between them. The CDR3 is 18 residues long. Germline lookup yields CDR1 LGHNA and CDR2 YNFKEQ. In nucleotides, the CDR3 is TGTGCCAGCAGCCAAGATACCAGGGGCGCGAACATGAACACTGAAGCTTTCTTT. As protein: CASSQDTRGANMNTEAFF.

V gene TRBV30 combines with J gene TRBJ2-7, with D maybe TRBD2 (6 bases). The CDR3 runs to 16 residues. Germline V gene data show CDR1 as GTSNPN and CDR2 as SVGIG (reference sequence). V shed 0 bases and J shed 0 bases, with 15 bases lying between them. The CDR3 nucleotides read TGTGCCTGGAGTGTACCTGGGGCGGGACGCTCCTACGAGCAGTACTTC. It encodes CAWSVPGAGRSYEQYF.

The gene calls are TRBV11-3 and TRBJ2-3; D is possibly TRBD1 (6 bases). The germline gives CDR1 SGHNT, CDR2 YENEEA. The CDR3 is 15 amino acids. V was clipped by 1 base and J by 3 bases, with 11 bases between them. The CDR3 coding sequence is TGTGCCAGCAGCTTAGGGGGGCTAGAGACAGATACGCAGTATTTT. It specifies CASSLGGLETDTQYF.

This chain links TRBV11-2 with TRBJ2-5; 9 bases are a match to TRBD2. Looked up from germline, CDR1 is SGHAT and CDR2 is FQNNGV. Germline trimming cut 6 bases from V and 5 bases from J; bases unmatched to any gene: 7. The CDR3 is made up of 14 amino acids. The CDR3 spells CASSFSGGRETQYF. The DNA of the CDR3 is TGTGCCAGCAGTTTTAGCGGGGGAAGGGAGACCCAGTACTTC. The full variable domain, its missing parts supplied by reference TRBV11-2 and TRBJ2-5, is EAGVAQSPRYKIIEKRQSVAFWCNPISGHATLYWYQQILGQGPKLLIQFQNNGVVDDSQLPKDRFSAERLKGVDSTLKIQPAKLEDSAVYLCASSFSGGRETQYFGPGTRLLVL.

The chain recombines TRBV28 with TRBJ2-7, with 9 positions matching TRBD2. CDR1 and CDR2 (germline): MDHEN, SYDVKM. With V trimmed by 7 bases and J by 0 bases, 4 bases remained unmatched. The CDR3 runs to 14 residues. The CDR3 is CASIERGASYEQYF. The CDR3 DNA reads TGTGCCAGCATAGAGCGGGGGGCCTCCTACGAGCAGTACTTC. Filled out from reference TRBV28 and TRBJ2-7, the complete variable domain reads DVKVTQSSRYLVKRTGEKVFLECVQDMDHENMFWYRQDPGLGLRLIYFSYDVKMKEKGDIPEGYSVSREKKERFSLILESASTNQTSMYLCASIERGASYEQYFGPGTRLTVT.

The J gene is TRBJ1-5, the V gene TRBV6-1; TRBD1 matches at 7 bases. Germline CDR1 MNHNS, CDR2 SASEGT. The CDR3 is made up of 15 amino acids. V trimming: 4 bases; J trimming: 5 bases; junction bases outside the gene matches: 8. The CDR3 loop is CASSATGVRDQPQHF. For the CDR3, the DNA is TGTGCCAGCAGTGCTACAGGGGTTAGGGATCAGCCCCAGCATTTT.

J is TRBJ1-2 and V is TRBV28, with D possibly being TRBD1 (6 bases). The CDR3 totals 12 residues. Germline loops: CDR1 MDHEN, CDR2 SYDVKM. V was trimmed by 3 bases and J by 4 bases, leaving 6 bases between them. CDR3: CASSFRGYGYTF. CDR3 nucleotide sequence: TGTGCCAGCAGTTTCAGGGGCTATGGCTACACCTTC.

This clone was counted a few times. The sample has other DNA sequences that encode this CDR3 too. The rearrangement uses TRBV5-1 and TRBJ1-4, with D perhaps matching TRBD1 (6 bases). The CDR3 sequence is 14 residues long. Trimming stripped 0 bases from V and 6 bases from J, with 9 bases between. Per the germline V gene, CDR1 is SGHRS and CDR2 is YFSETQ. In DNA, the CDR3 is TGCGCCAGCAGCTTGGAGGCAGGGGATGAAAAACTGTTTTTT. This sequence encodes CASSLEAGDEKLFF. Full variable domain (outside the CDR3, taken from reference TRBV5-1 and TRBJ1-4): KAGVTQTPRYLIKTRGQQVTLSCSPISGHRSVSWYQQTPGQGLQFLFEYFSETQRNKGNFPGRFSGRQFSNSRSEMNVSTLELGDSALYLCASSLEAGDEKLFFGSGTQLSVL.

This clone was observed a handful of times. The chain uses TRBV7-8 and TRBJ1-5; 7 positions agree with TRBD1. The germline V gene encodes CDR1 SGHVS and CDR2 FQNEAQ. V was clipped by 3 bases and J by 3 bases; unmatched bases: 2. The CDR3 runs 14 residues. The CDR3, as DNA: TGTGCCAGCAGCTTGGGACAGTACAATCAGCCCCAGCATTTT. Its protein product is CASSLGQYNQPQHF.

The rearrangement uses TRBV19 and TRBJ1-1; D is ambiguous. The CDR3 consists of 15 residues. Per germline, CDR1 LNHDA and CDR2 SQIVND (reference sequence). V lost 1 base, J lost 1 base, and 10 bases lay in between. The CDR3 here is CASSIALGRNTEAFF. For the CDR3, the DNA is TGTGCCAGTAGTATAGCCCTTGGGAGGAACACTGAAGCTTTCTTT. The full variable domain, its missing parts supplied by reference TRBV19 and TRBJ1-1, is DGGITQSPKYLFRKEGQNVTLSCEQNLNHDAMYWYRQDPGQGLRLIYYSQIVNDFQKGDIAEGYSVSREKKESFPLTVTSAQKNPTAFYLCASSIALGRNTEAFFGQGTRLTVV.

This clone was observed once. The V call is TRBV5-4, the J call TRBJ2-7; D is possibly TRBD2 (5 bases). The CDR3 covers 16 residues. V was pared by 3 bases and J by 0 bases, with 16 bases between. Germline CDR1 reads SGHNT; CDR2 reads YYREEE (reference sequence). CDR3 nucleotides: TGTGCCAGCAGCTCGGGTCCGCGTGGGAGCTCCTACGAGCAGTACTTC. It yields the protein CASSSGPRGSSYEQYF.

This rearrangement joins TRBV6-5 to TRBJ1-5; D perhaps matches TRBD1 (5 bases). Germline lookup yields CDR1 MNHEY and CDR2 SVGAGI. Between the trimmed V and J ends, which lost 4 bases and 6 bases, there was a span of 19 bases. This CDR3 region has 16 residues. CDR3 coding DNA: TGTGCCAGCAGTTCCCTCGGGGAAAGGGGAGGTCAGCCCCAGCATTTT. This codes for CASSSLGERGGQPQHF.

This clone was detected once. The chain employs TRBV4-3 and TRBJ2-1, with TRBD1 identical over 7 bases. The germline V gene encodes CDR1 LGHNA and CDR2 YSLEER. CDR3 length: 16 amino acids. Trimming took 0 bases from V and 2 from J; bases not matched to a gene: 4. The CDR3 is CASSQEDRAPYNEQFF. The CDR3, as DNA: TGCGCCAGCAGCCAAGAAGACAGGGCCCCCTACAATGAGCAGTTCTTC.

This chain links TRBV7-2 with TRBJ1-4; D not certain. The CDR3 loop spans 15 amino acids. CDR1 is SGHTA and CDR2 is FQGNSA in the germline V gene. The V end was cut by 5 bases, the J end by 7 bases, with 17 bases between. CDR3 in amino acids: CASSLTGSRGEKLFF. DNA of the CDR3: TGTGCCAGCAGCCTCACCGGTAGCCGCGGTGAAAAACTGTTTTTT. Full variable domain (missing parts from reference TRBV7-2 and TRBJ1-4): GAGVSQSPSNKVTEKGKDVELRCDPISGHTALYWYRQSLGQGLEFLIYFQGNSAPDKSGLPSDRFSAERTGGSVSTLTIQRTQQEDSAVYLCASSLTGSRGEKLFFGSGTQLSVL.

This clone was seen only once. The genes are TRBV2 and TRBJ1-6; 9 bases match TRBD1. Trimming cost V 6 bases and J 10 bases; bases outside gene matches: 10. CDR1 SNHLY and CDR2 FYNNEI come from the germline V gene. The CDR3 extends over 15 amino acids. Written as DNA, the CDR3 is TGTGCCAGCAGACCCTGGGGACAGGGAGAATCACCCCTCCACTTT. Translating it yields CASRPWGQGESPLHF. The full variable domain, rest sourced from reference TRBV2 and TRBJ1-6, is EPEVTQTPSHQVTQMGQEVILRCVPISNHLYFYWYRQILGQKVEFLVSFYNNEISEKSEIFDDQFSVERPDGSNFTLKIRSTKLEDSAMYFCASRPWGQGESPLHFGNGTRLTVT.